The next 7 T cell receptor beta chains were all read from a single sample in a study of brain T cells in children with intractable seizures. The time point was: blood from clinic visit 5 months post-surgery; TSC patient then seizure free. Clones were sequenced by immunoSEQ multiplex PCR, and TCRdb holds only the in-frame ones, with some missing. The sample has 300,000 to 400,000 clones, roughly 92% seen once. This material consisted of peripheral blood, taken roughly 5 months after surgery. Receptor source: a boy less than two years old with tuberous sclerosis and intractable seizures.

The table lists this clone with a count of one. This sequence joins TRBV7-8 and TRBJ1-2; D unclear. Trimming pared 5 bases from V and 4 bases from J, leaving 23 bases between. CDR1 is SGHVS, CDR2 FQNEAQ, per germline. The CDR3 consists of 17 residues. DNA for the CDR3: TGTGCCAGCAGCCCCTCCCGGTCCGGGCTTCGTCCCTATGGCTACACCTTC. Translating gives CASSPSRSGLRPYGYTF.

The CDR3: CASSYSTLSRDYGYTF. CDR3 DNA: TGTGCCAGCAGTTACTCGACTCTTTCCAGGGACTATGGCTACACCTTC. The chain joins TRBV6-5 to TRBJ1-2; maybe TRBD1 (5 bases). This CDR3 region has 16 residues. V lost 0 bases and J 3 bases, leaving 14 bases between the germline ends. CDR1 and CDR2 from the germline V gene are MNHEY and SVGAGI.

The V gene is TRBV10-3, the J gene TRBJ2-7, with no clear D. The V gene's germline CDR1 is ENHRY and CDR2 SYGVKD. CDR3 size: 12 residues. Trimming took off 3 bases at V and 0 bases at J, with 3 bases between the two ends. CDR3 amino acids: CAISDSSYEQYF. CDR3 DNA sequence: TGTGCCATCAGTGACAGCTCCTACGAGCAGTACTTC.

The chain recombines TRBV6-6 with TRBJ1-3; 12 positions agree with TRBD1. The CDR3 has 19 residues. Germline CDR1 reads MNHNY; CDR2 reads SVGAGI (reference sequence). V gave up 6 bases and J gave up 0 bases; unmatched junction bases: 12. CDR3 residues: CASRRAQGQGAISGNTIYF. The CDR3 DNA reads TGTGCCAGCAGACGAGCCCAGGGACAGGGGGCAATCTCTGGAAACACCATATATTTT.

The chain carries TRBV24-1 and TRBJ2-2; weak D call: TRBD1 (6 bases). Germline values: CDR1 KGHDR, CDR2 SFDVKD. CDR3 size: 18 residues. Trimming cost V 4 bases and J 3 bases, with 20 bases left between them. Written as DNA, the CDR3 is TGTGCCACCAGTGACTCTAGTTCTGGGGGCCTATACACCGGGGAGCTGTTTTTT. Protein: CATSDSSSGGLYTGELFF.

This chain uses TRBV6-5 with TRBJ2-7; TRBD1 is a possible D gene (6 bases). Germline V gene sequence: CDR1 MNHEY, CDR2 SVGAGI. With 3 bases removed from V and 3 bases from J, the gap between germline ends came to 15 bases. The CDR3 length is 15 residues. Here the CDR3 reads CASSYLAGDDYEQYF. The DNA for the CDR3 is TGTGCCAGCAGTTATCTCGCAGGGGATGACTACGAGCAGTACTTC.

The CDR3 bases are TGTGCCAGCTCACCCCAGGGTCAAAGCTCCTATAATTCACCCCTCCACTTT. It specifies CASSPQGQSSYNSPLHF. This chain connects TRBV18 to TRBJ1-6; possibly TRBD1 for D (5 bases). Trimming took off 3 bases at V and 0 bases at J, with 12 bases between the two ends. Germline V CDR1 and CDR2: KGHSH, LQKENI. This CDR3 is 17 amino acids long.